What follows are 4 T cell receptor beta chains derived from one specimen sequenced in a study of sequential checkpoint blockade in melanoma. Treatment meaning: randomized to nivolumab then ipilimumab (arm A) or the reverse (arm B). The protocol was immunoSEQ multiplex PCR, while the TCRdb copy is restricted to in-frame clones and leaves out a portion. Seen here are about 37,000 clones, over 30% observed once, and the top ten hold roughly 1.6%. Sequenced here: tumor tissue (inferred from file names), sampled from a patient given nivolumab and ipilimumab in sequence. The source is a human donor with melanoma.

This clone showed up just a few times. This sequence joins TRBV11-3 and TRBJ2-2; D is unresolved. CDR3 length equals 16 residues. V was shortened by 1 base and J by 6 bases, with 15 bases between the two germline ends. The V gene's germline CDR1 is SGHNT and CDR2 YENEEA. This CDR3 reads CASSLGPVGSAGELFF. CDR3 coding DNA: TGTGCCAGCAGCTTAGGGCCTGTTGGGTCGGCCGGGGAGCTGTTTTTT.

V usage is TRBV29-1 and J usage is TRBJ1-6; D remains unclear. The length of the CDR3 is 13 residues. Germline V CDR1 and CDR2: SQVTM, ANQGSEA. V lost 2 bases, J lost 9 bases, and 11 bases lay in between. CDR3 in amino acids: CSVEPGRGSPLHF. CDR3 nucleotides: TGCAGCGTTGAACCGGGTCGTGGTTCACCCCTCCACTTT.

The J gene is TRBJ2-7, the V gene TRBV14, with a weak D call TRBD2 (5 bases). Germline V CDR1 and CDR2: SGHDN, FVKESK. The CDR3 length is 13 residues. Deletions cut 4 bases from V and 0 bases from J, with 7 bases between. Here the CDR3 DNA reads TGTGCCAGCAGCCGTAGCGTCTCCTACGAGCAGTACTTC. Encoded protein: CASSRSVSYEQYF.

This clone has more than one count but fewer than ten. The chain uses TRBV23-1 and TRBJ2-7, with a tentative D call TRBD2 (6 bases). TRBV23-1 is known as an ORF, though its function is uncertain. With 6 bases removed from V and 2 bases from J, the gap between germline ends came to 23 bases. CDR3 size: 17 residues. The CDR3 here is CASSQGSGEVGTYEQYF. CDR3 nucleotides: TGCGCCAGCAGCCAAGGATCGGGGGAAGTCGGCACCTACGAGCAGTACTTC.